This T cell receptor (beta chain) was captured by sequencing in a study of OX40 agonist ivuxolimab in advanced cancers. As for the study in general: Ivuxolimab is a fully human IgG2 antibody that activates OX40 (CD134).

The investigators sampled blood at baseline, at cycle 4 day 1, and at cycle 7 day 1. The table came from immunoSEQ multiplex PCR; TCRdb's copy has only in-frame clones and leaves some out. The sample lists nearly 110,000 clones; more than 85% were seen once. Germline assignment: CDR1 SGDLS and CDR2 YYNGEE. CDR3 length: 14 residues. Deletions cut 0 bases from V and 0 bases from J, with 4 bases between. This specimen consisted of CD4+ or CD8+ T cells sorted from blood, obtained in a trial of the OX40 agonist ivuxolimab. The gene calls are TRBV9 and TRBJ1-3; D ambiguous. The receptor's source is an adult with an advanced solid tumor such as melanoma, head and neck, liver or kidney cancer. The CDR3 protein is CASSVGASGNTIYF. The CDR3, as DNA: TGTGCCAGCAGCGTAGGGGCCTCTGGAAACACCATATATTTT. The entire variable domain, with the rest obtained from reference TRBV9 and TRBJ1-3, is as follows: DSGVTQTPKHLITATGQRVTLRCSPRSGDLSVYWYQQSLDQGLQFLIQYYNGEERAKGNILERFSAQQFPDLHSELNLSSLELGDSALYFCASSVGASGNTIYFGEGSWLTVV.